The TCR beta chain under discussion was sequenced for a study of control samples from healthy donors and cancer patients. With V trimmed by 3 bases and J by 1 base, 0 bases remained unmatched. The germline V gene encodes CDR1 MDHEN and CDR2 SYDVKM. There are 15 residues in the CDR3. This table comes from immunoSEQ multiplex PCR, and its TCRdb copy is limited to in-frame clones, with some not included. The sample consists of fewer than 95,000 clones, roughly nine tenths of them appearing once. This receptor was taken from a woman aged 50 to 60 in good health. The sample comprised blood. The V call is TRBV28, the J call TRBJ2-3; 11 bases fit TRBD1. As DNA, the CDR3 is TGTGCCAGCAGTTTGGACAGGGGGCGCACAGATACGCAGTATTTT. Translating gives CASSLDRGRTDTQYF.